The 20 T cell receptor beta chains presented below share a single source sample, sequenced in a study of blood T cell repertoires in COVID-19. TCRdb's copy holds only in-frame clones and misses some; the assay was immunoSEQ multiplex PCR. The sample yields about 100,000 clones, 70% to 90% seen once. Source material: peripheral blood. The receptors originated from a man aged 45-60 years with active or convalescent COVID-19.

The chain uses TRBV19 and TRBJ1-5; TRBD1 aligns across 7 bases. J gave up 0 bases and V 7 bases, and 3 bases lay outside the gene matches. CDR3 size: 14 residues. Germline values: CDR1 LNHDA, CDR2 SQIVND (reference sequence). The CDR3: CASIDRASNQPQHF. CDR3 coding DNA: TGTGCCAGTATCGACAGGGCTAGCAATCAGCCCCAGCATTTT.

The V and J genes are TRBV10-3 and TRBJ2-7; no clear D gene. The CDR3 totals 14 residues. Trimming removed 9 bases from V and 2 bases from J, with 17 bases in between. The germline CDR1 and CDR2 sequences are ENHRY and SYGVKD. The CDR3 region is CAIKLEDATYEQYF. In DNA form, the CDR3 reads TGTGCCATAAAGCTTGAAGATGCGACCTACGAGCAGTACTTC.

The V and J genes are TRBV5-4 and TRBJ2-5, with 12 nucleotides matching TRBD2. The CDR3 is 16 amino acids. Per germline, CDR1 SGHNT and CDR2 YYREEE (reference sequence). The J segment lost 4 bases and the V segment lost 0 bases, leaving 4 bases of the junction unmatched. CDR3 protein: CASSLVLAGGGETQYF. CDR3 coding DNA: TGTGCCAGCAGCTTGGTACTAGCGGGGGGCGGAGAGACCCAGTACTTC.

This clone appeared once. V usage is TRBV19 and J usage is TRBJ1-6, with 7 bases aligning to TRBD1. V lost 3 bases, J lost 7 bases, and 9 bases stayed unmatched. The CDR3 runs to 16 residues. CDR1 LNHDA and CDR2 SQIVND come from the germline V gene (reference sequence). In DNA, the CDR3 is TGTGCCAGTAGTATCGGACCGGACAGGTGGAATTCACCCCTCCACTTT. This encodes CASSIGPDRWNSPLHF.

The chain recombines TRBV28 with TRBJ1-5; 7 bases are a match to TRBD1. The CDR3 totals 15 residues. CDR1 MDHEN and CDR2 SYDVKM come from the germline V gene. Germline trimming cut 6 bases from V and 2 bases from J; bases unmatched to any gene: 7. The DNA for the CDR3 is TGTGCCAGCAGGCGTGACAGGGCAGGCAATCAGCCCCAGCATTTT. Its translation is CASRRDRAGNQPQHF.

V is TRBV5-6 and J is TRBJ1-5; the D gene is possibly TRBD1 (5 bases). The CDR3 spans 12 residues. Germline V CDR1 and CDR2: SGHDT, YYEEEE. V lost 4 bases and J lost 15, with 17 bases in between. The DNA for the CDR3 is TGTGCCAGCAGCCTCGGTAGGGGTGCCTGGCATTTT. Protein: CASSLGRGAWHF. Together with reference TRBV5-6 and TRBJ1-5, the CDR3 gives the full variable domain: DAGVTQSPTHLIKTRGQQVTLRCSPKSGHDTVSWYQQALGQGPQFIFQYYEEEERQRGNFPDRFSGHQFPNYSSELNVNALLLGDSALYLCASSLGRGAWHFGDGTRLSIL.

V gene TRBV5-1 combines with J gene TRBJ2-5; 8 nucleotides line up with TRBD2. V lost 4 bases and J lost 4; bases outside the gene matches: 9. Germline loops: CDR1 SGHRS, CDR2 YFSETQ. The CDR3 is 15 residues long. DNA for the CDR3: TGCGCCAGCAGCCCTGGCGGGCGGGGGGTAGAGACCCAGTACTTC. Its translation is CASSPGGRGVETQYF.

The V call is TRBV5-8, the J call TRBJ1-3; no clear D gene. With 1 base removed from V and 4 bases from J, the gap between germline ends came to 3 bases. The CDR3 totals 12 residues. Germline assignment: CDR1 SGHTS and CDR2 YDEGEE. CDR3 in DNA: TGTGCCAGCAGCTTGTCAGGAAACACCATATATTTT. As protein: CASSLSGNTIYF.

The rearrangement joins TRBV18 to TRBJ2-2; TRBD1 matches at 7 bases. Looked up from germline, CDR1 is KGHSH and CDR2 is LQKENI. This CDR3 contains 16 residues. Trimming at V came to 3 bases and at J to 1 base, leaving 5 bases not matched to a gene. The CDR3 reads CASSPSGGKNTGELFF. The DNA of the CDR3 is TGTGCCAGCTCACCCTCAGGGGGTAAGAACACCGGGGAGCTGTTTTTT.

The chain combines TRBV6-6 with TRBJ1-1, with unresolved D. Germline assignment: CDR1 MNHNY and CDR2 SVGAGI (reference sequence). Trimming left V 4 bases short and J 6 bases short, with 12 bases between. The CDR3 covers 13 residues. The CDR3 DNA is TGTGCCAGCAGTTCCGGTTTGAGAGCTGAAGCTTTCTTT. It codes for CASSSGLRAEAFF.

This clone has a single count. This chain links TRBV4-2 with TRBJ1-1; 7 bases map to TRBD1. With 4 bases clipped from V and 1 base from J, the junction kept 3 bases outside the gene matches. The CDR3 covers 14 residues. Looked up from germline, CDR1 is LGHNA and CDR2 is YNFKEQ. DNA for the CDR3: TGTGCCAGCAGCCCTGGACAGGAGAACACTGAAGCTTTCTTT. This encodes CASSPGQENTEAFF.

V and J are TRBV5-5 and TRBJ2-7, with 7 bases that match TRBD1. CDR3 length: 13 amino acids. Germline lookup yields CDR1 SGHKS and CDR2 YYEKEE (reference sequence). The J segment lost 6 bases and the V segment lost 0 bases, leaving 3 bases of the junction unmatched. CDR3 amino acids: CASSLGQGSEQYV. For the CDR3, the DNA is TGTGCCAGCAGCTTGGGACAGGGCTCCGAGCAGTACGTC.

V and J are TRBV5-1 and TRBJ2-3; tentative D call: TRBD1 (6 bases). The germline V gene encodes CDR1 SGHRS and CDR2 YFSETQ. This CDR3 region has 14 residues. The V end was cut by 8 bases, the J end by 6 bases, with 19 bases between. The CDR3 coding sequence is TGCGCCAGAAAACCGGGACACCCTCCGGATACGCAGTATTTT. It specifies CARKPGHPPDTQYF.

This clone was recorded once. V usage is TRBV7-9 and J usage is TRBJ2-5, with TRBD1 matching over 7 bases. This CDR3 region has 14 residues. Germline lookup yields CDR1 SEHNR and CDR2 FQNEAQ (reference sequence). The V segment lost 5 bases and the J segment 5 bases; nucleotides outside the gene matches: 8. The CDR3 reads CASSPDRVGETQYF. For the CDR3, the DNA is TGTGCCAGCAGCCCCGACAGGGTCGGGGAGACCCAGTACTTC.

The chain has TRBV27 and TRBJ2-5; 9 bases align to TRBD2. The CDR3 sequence is 17 residues long. Germline CDR1 is MNHEY and CDR2 is SMNVEV (reference sequence). J gave up 1 base and V 0 bases, and 6 bases lay outside the gene matches. CDR3 in amino acids: CASSLSRLAGTQETQYF. The CDR3 DNA follows: TGTGCCAGCAGTTTATCAAGGCTAGCGGGGACCCAAGAGACCCAGTACTTC.

The gene calls are TRBV7-2 and TRBJ2-7; 10 nucleotides align to TRBD1. The CDR3 loop spans 14 amino acids. CDR1 and CDR2 from the germline V gene are SGHTA and FQGNSA. V gave up 4 bases and J gave up 4 bases; unmatched junction bases: 4. CDR3 residues: CASSSRQGAYEQYF. CDR3 bases: TGTGCCAGCAGCTCCCGACAGGGGGCGTACGAGCAGTACTTC. The full variable domain, with the rest looked up from reference TRBV7-2 and TRBJ2-7, is GAGVSQSPSNKVTEKGKDVELRCDPISGHTALYWYRQSLGQGLEFLIYFQGNSAPDKSGLPSDRFSAERTGGSVSTLTIQRTQQEDSAVYLCASSSRQGAYEQYFGPGTRLTVT.

The chain links TRBV19 to TRBJ1-2, with 9 bases lining up with TRBD1. CDR1 is LNHDA, CDR2 SQIVND, per germline (reference sequence). With 5 bases clipped from V and 1 base from J, the junction kept 5 bases outside the gene matches. This CDR3 has 15 residues. The CDR3 DNA follows: TGTGCCAGTAGTCCTGGGACAGGGAATAACTATGGCTACACCTTC. The encoded protein is CASSPGTGNNYGYTF.

The J gene is TRBJ2-5, the V gene TRBV24-1; D may be TRBD2 (5 bases). The germline V gene encodes CDR1 KGHDR and CDR2 SFDVKD. The V gene lost 7 bases and the J gene lost 2 bases, with 10 bases spanning the gap. The CDR3 loop spans 13 amino acids. For the CDR3, the DNA is TGTGCCACCAGCAGAAGACTACAAGAGACCCAGTACTTC. This encodes CATSRRLQETQYF.

The table lists this clone with a count of one. This chain uses TRBV2 with TRBJ1-2; D is unclear. The CDR3 extends over 13 amino acids. V was shortened by 6 bases and J by 2 bases, with 10 bases between the two germline ends. Looked up from germline, CDR1 is SNHLY and CDR2 is FYNNEI. CDR3 sequence (DNA): TGTGCCAGCAGGCCCGACGGGAACTATGGCTACACCTTC. Translated: CASRPDGNYGYTF.

The genes are TRBV4-3 and TRBJ2-7; 10 bases are shared with TRBD1. V was clipped by 3 bases and J by 2 bases; unmatched bases: 7. Per germline, CDR1 LGHNA and CDR2 YSLEER. The CDR3 is made up of 16 amino acids. For the CDR3, the DNA is TGCGCCAGCAGCCACTCCGGGACAGGGGAAGCCTACGAGCAGTACTTC. Amino acids: CASSHSGTGEAYEQYF.